Presented here are 16 T cell receptor beta chains from one specimen sequenced in a study of blood T cell repertoires in COVID-19. Using immunoSEQ multiplex PCR, the repertoire was profiled, and TCRdb retains in-frame clones only, with some absent. This table has 300,000 to 450,000 clones, more than 70% appearing once. The material sequenced was peripheral blood. These receptors all come from a woman aged 25 to 39 with COVID-19, enrolled during active disease.

The chain recombines TRBV5-4 with TRBJ2-3, with 9 bases identical to TRBD2. Germline V gene lookup returns CDR1 SGHNT and CDR2 YYREEE (reference sequence). The CDR3 runs 15 residues. With 4 bases clipped from V and 6 bases from J, the junction kept 9 bases outside the gene matches. The CDR3 region is CASSMREGGPDTQYF. CDR3 sequence (DNA): TGTGCCAGCAGCATGCGGGAGGGCGGCCCCGATACGCAGTATTTT.

The chain has TRBV5-1 and TRBJ1-2, with 7 bases aligning to TRBD1. V was clipped by 4 bases and J by 2 bases; unmatched bases: 5. CDR3 length: 14 residues. Looked up from germline, CDR1 is SGHRS and CDR2 is YFSETQ. CDR3 coding DNA: TGCGCCAGCAGCCTACCGGGACAGAACTATGGCTACACCTTC. It specifies CASSLPGQNYGYTF. Using reference TRBV5-1 and TRBJ1-2 for the parts outside the CDR3, the full variable domain is KAGVTQTPRYLIKTRGQQVTLSCSPISGHRSVSWYQQTPGQGLQFLFEYFSETQRNKGNFPGRFSGRQFSNSRSEMNVSTLELGDSALYLCASSLPGQNYGYTFGSGTRLTVV.

The chain combines TRBV9 with TRBJ2-1, with 8 nucleotides matching TRBD1. Trimming at V came to 3 bases and at J to 5 bases, leaving 10 bases not matched to a gene. The CDR3 totals 16 residues. Germline loops: CDR1 SGDLS, CDR2 YYNGEE. The CDR3 spells CASSARDRGAHNEQFF. The CDR3 DNA is TGTGCCAGCAGCGCCAGAGACAGGGGCGCCCACAATGAGCAGTTCTTC.

This chain joins TRBV3-1 (or the pseudogene TRBV3-2) and TRBJ2-1, with 7 bases identical to TRBD1. This CDR3 has 15 residues. Germline V gives CDR1 LGHDT, CDR2 YNNKEL (reference sequence). V shed 4 bases, J shed 2 bases, and the junction held 5 bases outside the gene matches. The CDR3, as DNA: TGTGCCAGCAGCCGTAACAGGGGAACCTACAATGAGCAGTTCTTC. Its protein is CASSRNRGTYNEQFF.

The rearrangement joins TRBV25-1 to TRBJ1-2; TRBD1 might be the D (6 bases). Germline V gene sequence: CDR1 MGHDK, CDR2 SYGVNS. Deletions cut 3 bases from V and 6 bases from J, with 11 bases between. The CDR3 is 13 amino acids. The CDR3: CASSDPQGNGYTF. The CDR3 bases are TGTGCCAGCAGTGATCCGCAGGGGAATGGCTACACCTTC.

The rearrangement uses TRBV20-1 and TRBJ1-4; perhaps TRBD1 as D (5 bases). The CDR3 extends over 11 amino acids. Trimming took 6 bases from V and 15 from J, leaving 17 bases between them. CDR1 is DFQATT, CDR2 SNEGSKA, per germline (reference sequence). CDR3 in amino acids: CSAARGGRLFF. The CDR3 DNA reads as TGCAGTGCAGCGCGGGGGGGTAGGTTGTTTTTT.

In the case of this clone: Other DNA sequences of this sample code for an identical CDR3. This chain uses TRBV2 with TRBJ2-7; the D is unclear. The CDR3 is made up of 11 amino acids. The germline V gene encodes CDR1 SNHLY and CDR2 FYNNEI. The V end was cut by 5 bases, the J end by 3 bases, with 5 bases between. Here the CDR3 reads CASSSYYEQYF. CDR3 sequence (DNA): TGTGCCAGCAGTTCTTACTACGAGCAGTACTTC.

This clone has a handful of counts. This sample includes further DNA sequences coding for the same CDR3. The chain employs TRBV5-6 and TRBJ2-5; D may be TRBD2 (6 bases). Germline assignment: CDR1 SGHDT and CDR2 YYEEEE. With 0 bases removed from V and 3 bases from J, the gap between germline ends came to 9 bases. The CDR3 extends over 14 amino acids. Written as DNA, the CDR3 is TGTGCCAGCAGCTTGGGGGAGGTGGAAGAGACCCAGTACTTC. It is translated as CASSLGEVEETQYF.

The V gene is TRBV6-5, the J gene TRBJ2-1; 10 positions match TRBD2. CDR3 length: 15 residues. Germline V lookup: CDR1 MNHEY, CDR2 SVGAGI. The junction had 11 bases not matched to a gene; V was cut back by 8 bases and J by 7 bases. CDR3 protein: CASHVPGLARNEQFF. The CDR3 region has the DNA TGTGCCAGCCACGTCCCGGGACTAGCGCGAAATGAGCAGTTCTTC.

As DNA, the CDR3 is TGTGCCAGCAGCTCTCGGACCGGGAGGGAGCAGTACTTC. Translated: CASSSRTGREQYF. This chain links TRBV7-2 with TRBJ2-7; the match to TRBD2 covers 7 bases. The CDR3 is 13 residues long. Germline V gene data show CDR1 as SGHTA and CDR2 as FQGNSA. The J segment lost 7 bases and the V segment lost 4 bases, leaving 7 bases of the junction unmatched.

The J gene is TRBJ2-1, the V gene TRBV2, with TRBD2 matching over 10 bases. V was clipped by 8 bases and J by 8 bases; unmatched bases: 6. Per the germline V gene, CDR1 is SNHLY and CDR2 is FYNNEI. This CDR3 is built from 13 residues. CDR3 bases: TGTGCCAGCTCAACTAGCGGGACTTATGAGCAGTTCTTC. Translation: CASSTSGTYEQFF.

This clone was seen a handful of times. V usage is TRBV24-1 and J usage is TRBJ1-5, with D tentatively TRBD1 (6 bases). The CDR3 runs 12 residues. Between the trimmed V and J ends, which lost 4 bases and 11 bases, there was a span of 11 bases. Germline CDR1 KGHDR, CDR2 SFDVKD. The CDR3 sequence is CATSEQGLAQHF. CDR3 nucleotide sequence: TGTGCCACCAGTGAACAGGGTCTAGCCCAGCATTTT.

This sequence joins TRBV10-3 and TRBJ2-1; TRBD1 matches at 7 bases. V trimming: 10 bases; J trimming: 8 bases; junction bases outside the gene matches: 14. The CDR3 runs to 14 residues. CDR1 and CDR2 from the germline V gene are ENHRY and SYGVKD. Written as DNA, the CDR3 is TGTGCCAAAAGTAAAGAGGGGGCTTCAGATGAGCAGTTCTTC. It specifies CAKSKEGASDEQFF.

This chain uses TRBV5-1 with TRBJ1-2; no clear D. Trimming pared 1 base from V and 3 bases from J, leaving 16 bases between. The CDR3 runs to 16 residues. Germline V gene lookup returns CDR1 SGHRS and CDR2 YFSETQ. The CDR3 region is CASSLSPGRVDYGYTF. DNA of the CDR3: TGCGCCAGCAGCTTGTCTCCGGGGAGGGTCGACTATGGCTACACCTTC.

The V and J genes are TRBV2 and TRBJ1-6, with 10 positions matching TRBD1. J gave up 10 bases and V 11 bases, and 5 bases lay outside the gene matches. From germline, CDR1 is SNHLY and CDR2 FYNNEI. This CDR3 comprises 12 residues. As DNA, the CDR3 is TGTGCCGGTGGGACAGGGGCCTCACCCCTCCACTTT. Protein: CAGGTGASPLHF. The variable domain in full, with the rest retrieved from reference TRBV2 and TRBJ1-6, is EPEVTQTPSHQVTQMGQEVILRCVPISNHLYFYWYRQILGQKVEFLVSFYNNEISEKSEIFDDQFSVERPDGSNFTLKIRSTKLEDSAMYFCAGGTGASPLHFGNGTRLTVT.

The chain uses TRBV25-1 and TRBJ2-7, with D possibly matching TRBD2 (7 bases). V was cut by 3 bases and J by 4 bases, with 19 bases left in between. The CDR3 is 16 amino acids. Germline-derived CDR1 and CDR2 are MGHDK and SYGVNS. The CDR3 here is CASSEGLRGGRYEQYF. The CDR3 DNA reads as TGTGCCAGCAGTGAGGGTCTAAGGGGGGGAAGGTACGAGCAGTACTTC.